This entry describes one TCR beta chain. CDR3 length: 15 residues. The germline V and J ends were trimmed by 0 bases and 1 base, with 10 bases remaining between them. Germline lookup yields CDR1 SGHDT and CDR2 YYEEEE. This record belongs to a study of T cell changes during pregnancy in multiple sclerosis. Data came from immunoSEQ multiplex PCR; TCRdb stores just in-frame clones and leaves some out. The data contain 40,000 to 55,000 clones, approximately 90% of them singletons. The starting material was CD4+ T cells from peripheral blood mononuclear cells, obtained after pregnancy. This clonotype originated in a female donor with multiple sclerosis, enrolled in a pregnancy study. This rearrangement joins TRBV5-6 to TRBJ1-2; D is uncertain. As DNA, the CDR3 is TGTGCCAGCAGCTTGGGGCCCACGGGTAACTATGGCTACACCTTC. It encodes CASSLGPTGNYGYTF.